This TCR beta chain was identified in a study of shared clonotypes between healthy human individuals. Looking at the study overall: The cohort comprised a couple of women and a few men. Their ages spanned 18 to 49 years. Per donor, three plates held CD4 naive cells, three held CD4 memory, two held CD8 naive and one held CD8 memory.

With V trimmed by 5 bases and J by 0 bases, 0 bases remained unmatched. The CDR3 runs to 15 residues. CDR1 LNHNV and CDR2 YYDKDF come from the germline V gene (reference sequence). Naive CD8 isolation took CD45RO-negative cells positively selected for CCR7 and excluded terminally differentiated effector memory CD45RA+ cells. The table came from immunoSEQ multiplex PCR; TCRdb's copy has only in-frame clones and leaves some out. The data contain about 2.1 million clones, more than 85% of them singletons. Sequencing was done on a sample of naive CD8+ T cells from PBMCs. The chain links TRBV15 to TRBJ2-3; 12 bases fit TRBD2. This receptor was taken from a man aged 18 to 30 in good health. Some clones in this sample may be carry-over from other donors' samples. CDR3 in amino acids: CATSGLAGSTDTQYF. The CDR3 nucleotides read TGTGCCACCAGCGGACTAGCGGGGAGCACAGATACGCAGTATTTT.